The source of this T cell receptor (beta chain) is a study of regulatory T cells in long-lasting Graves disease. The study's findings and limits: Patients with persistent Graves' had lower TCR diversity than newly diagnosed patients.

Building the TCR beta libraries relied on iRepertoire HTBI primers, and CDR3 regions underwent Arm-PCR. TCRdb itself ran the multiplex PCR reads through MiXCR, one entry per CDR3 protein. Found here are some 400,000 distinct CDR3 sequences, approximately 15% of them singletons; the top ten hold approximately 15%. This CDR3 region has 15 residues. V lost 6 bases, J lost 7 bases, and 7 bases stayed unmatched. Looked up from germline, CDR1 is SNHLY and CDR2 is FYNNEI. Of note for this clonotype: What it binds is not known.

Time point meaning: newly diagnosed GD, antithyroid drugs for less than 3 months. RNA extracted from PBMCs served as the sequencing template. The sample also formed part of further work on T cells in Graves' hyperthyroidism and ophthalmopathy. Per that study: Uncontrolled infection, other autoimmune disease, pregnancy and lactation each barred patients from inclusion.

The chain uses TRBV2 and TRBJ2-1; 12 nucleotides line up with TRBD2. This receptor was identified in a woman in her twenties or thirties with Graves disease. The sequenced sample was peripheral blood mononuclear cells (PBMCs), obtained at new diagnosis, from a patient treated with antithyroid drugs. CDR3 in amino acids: CASRITSGRSNEQFF. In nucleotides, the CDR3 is TGTGCCAGCAGGATCACTAGCGGGAGGTCAAATGAGCAGTTCTTC.